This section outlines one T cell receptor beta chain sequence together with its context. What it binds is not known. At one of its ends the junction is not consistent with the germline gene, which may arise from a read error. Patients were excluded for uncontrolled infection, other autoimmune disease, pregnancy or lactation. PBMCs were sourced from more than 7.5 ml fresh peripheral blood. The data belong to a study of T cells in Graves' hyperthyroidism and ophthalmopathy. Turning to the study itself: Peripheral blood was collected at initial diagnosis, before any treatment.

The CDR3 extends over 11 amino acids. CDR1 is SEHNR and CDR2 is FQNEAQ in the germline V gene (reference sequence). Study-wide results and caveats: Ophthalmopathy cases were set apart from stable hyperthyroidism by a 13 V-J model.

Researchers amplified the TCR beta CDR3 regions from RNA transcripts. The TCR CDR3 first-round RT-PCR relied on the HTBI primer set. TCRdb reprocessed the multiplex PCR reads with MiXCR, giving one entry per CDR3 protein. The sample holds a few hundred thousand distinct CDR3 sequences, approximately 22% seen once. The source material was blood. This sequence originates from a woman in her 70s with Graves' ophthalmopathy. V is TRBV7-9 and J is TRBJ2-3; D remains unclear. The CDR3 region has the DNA TGTGCCACCGAACTAACAGATATGCAGTATTTT. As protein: CATELTDMQYF.